This TCR beta chain was observed in a study of T cell clusters in autoimmune cytopenias. Findings of the study overall: TRB repertoire shifts in secondary cytopenia and chronic lymphocytic leukemia mostly reflected lymphoma, not autoimmunity. The T cell clusters came from computational analysis alone and lack functional validation. Primary autoimmune cytopenia patients seemingly lacked the physiological T cell clusters found in healthy donors.

This CDR3 spans 14 amino acids. Germline CDR1 is LNHDA and CDR2 is SQIVND (reference sequence). One tube held mixed TRB-A and TRB-B primer pools for touch-down PCR. TCRdb reprocessed the multiplex PCR reads and keeps a single row for each CDR3 protein, giving no DNA. In all, the sample yields 5,000 to 5,500 distinct CDR3 sequences. TRB amplification used approximately 250 ng of peripheral blood genomic DNA. Measured by frequency, this clonotype is medium-sized (0.01 to 0.1%). Antigen unknown. This chain connects TRBV19 to TRBJ1-1. The clonotype originates from a human donor with an autoimmune cytopenia or autoimmune hepatitis (not recorded which). Sample: peripheral blood. The CDR3 loop reads CASSPEGSYTEAFF.